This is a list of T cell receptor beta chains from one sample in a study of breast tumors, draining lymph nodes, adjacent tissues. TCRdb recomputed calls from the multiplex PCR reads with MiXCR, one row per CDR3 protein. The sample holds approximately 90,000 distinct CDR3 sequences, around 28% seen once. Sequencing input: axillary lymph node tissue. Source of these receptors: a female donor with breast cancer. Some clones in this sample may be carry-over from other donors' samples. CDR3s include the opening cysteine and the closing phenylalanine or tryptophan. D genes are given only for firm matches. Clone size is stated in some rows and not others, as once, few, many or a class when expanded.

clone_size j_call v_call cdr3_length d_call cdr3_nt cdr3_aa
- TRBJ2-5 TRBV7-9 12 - TGTGCCAGCAGCTTAGGGGTGGGGACCCAGTACTTC CASSLGVGTQYF
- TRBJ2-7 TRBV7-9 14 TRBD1 TGTGCCAGCAGCTCGGGGACAGGGGTTCGAGAGCAGTACTTC CASSSGTGVREQYF
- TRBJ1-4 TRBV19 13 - TGTGCCAGTAGTGACGGGAGGGCCGAAAAACTGTTTTTT CASSDGRAEKLFF
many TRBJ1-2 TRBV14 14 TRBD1 TGTGCCAGCAGCCAATTGACAGGGCGGTTAGGCTACACCTTC CASSQLTGRLGYTF
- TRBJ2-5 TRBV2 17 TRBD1 TGTGCCAGCAGTGAATTGATAGGGGGCCGTGACCAAGAGACCCAGTACTTC CASSELIGGRDQETQYF
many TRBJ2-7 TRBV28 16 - TGTGCCAGCACCTACCTAACGGGGGGACAGGCCTACGAGCAGTACTTC CASTYLTGGQAYEQYF
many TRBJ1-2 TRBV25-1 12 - TGTGCCAGCAGTGACTCCCGGTATGGCTACACCTTC CASSDSRYGYTF
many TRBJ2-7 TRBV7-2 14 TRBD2 TGTGCCAGCAGCTTAGGCGGGAGTCTTTACGAGCAGTACTTC CASSLGGSLYEQYF
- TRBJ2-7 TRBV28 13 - TGTGCCAGCACCTTTGGACAGTCCTACGAGCAGTACTTC CASTFGQSYEQYF
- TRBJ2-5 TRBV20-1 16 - TGCAGTGCCTCAGGGGGGATAGCGGGTTCTCGGGAGACCCAGTACTTC CSASGGIAGSRETQYF
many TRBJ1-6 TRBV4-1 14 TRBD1 TGCGCCAGCAGCCACGGGACAGGGGATTCACCCCTCCACTTT CASSHGTGDSPLHF
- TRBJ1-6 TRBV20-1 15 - TGCAGTGCTAGAGATTCTCGGACACCGACTTCACCCCTCCACTTT CSARDSRTPTSPLHF
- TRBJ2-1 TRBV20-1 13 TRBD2 TGCAGTGCTAGAGTGCTAGCGGGCGGAGAGCAGTTCTTC CSARVLAGGEQFF
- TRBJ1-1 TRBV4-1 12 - TGCGCCAGCAGCCAAGTTCACACTGAAGCTTTCTTT CASSQVHTEAFF
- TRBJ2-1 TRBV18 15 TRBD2 TGTGCCAGCTCACCATTTAGCGGGATGGATAACGAGCAGTCCTTC CASSPFSGMDNEQSF
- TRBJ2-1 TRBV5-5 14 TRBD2 TGTGCCAGCAGCACTAGCGGAGGGCGTGGGGAGCAGTTCTTC CASSTSGGRGEQFF
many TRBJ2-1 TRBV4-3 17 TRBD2 TGCGCCAGCAGCCGAAACACCGGGACTAGCGGGAAGAATGAGCAGTTCTTC CASSRNTGTSGKNEQFF
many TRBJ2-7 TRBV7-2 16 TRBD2 TGTGCCAGCAGCTTAGAAGGGTCTAGCGGAACCTACGAGCAGTACTTC CASSLEGSSGTYEQYF
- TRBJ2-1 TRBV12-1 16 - TGTGCCAGCAGCTCCAAGACTAGCGGGAGTAAGAATGAGCAGTTCTTC CASSSKTSGSKNEQFF
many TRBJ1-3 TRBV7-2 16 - TGTGCCAGCAGCCCAGCGGGGGGGCCAGGGAGAAACACCATATATTTT CASSPAGGPGRNTIYF
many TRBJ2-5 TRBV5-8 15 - TGTGCCAGCAGCAAATCCGGACAGTTCCAAGAGACCCAGTACTTC CASSKSGQFQETQYF
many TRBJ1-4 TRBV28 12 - TGTGCCAGCAGTTATGACCGAGGGAAACTGTTTTTT CASSYDRGKLFF
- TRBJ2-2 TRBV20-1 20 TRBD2 TGCAGTGCTAGAGATAATCTGGAAGTCTCCGGCGGGAGGGCCCCCGGGGAGCTGTTTTTT CSARDNLEVSGGRAPGELFF
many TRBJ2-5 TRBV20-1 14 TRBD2 TGCAGTGCTAGGAAGACTAGCGGTACAGAGACCCAGTACTTC CSARKTSGTETQYF
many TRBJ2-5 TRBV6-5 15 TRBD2 TGTGCCAGCAGTGTGACGGTAGCGGGGGAAGAGACCCAGTACTTC CASSVTVAGEETQYF
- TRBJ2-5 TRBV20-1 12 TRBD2 TGCAGTGCTAGCGGGAGGGTAGAGACCCAGTACTTC CSASGRVETQYF
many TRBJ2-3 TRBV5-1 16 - TGCGCCAGCAGCTTGGTTCTCGGGAAAGGGTCAGATACGCAGTATTTT CASSLVLGKGSDTQYF
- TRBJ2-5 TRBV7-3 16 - TGTGCCAGCAGCTTAACAGGGTCCCCGGGGCGGGAGACCCAGTACTTC CASSLTGSPGRETQYF
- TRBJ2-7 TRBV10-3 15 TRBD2 TGTGCCAGTAGCGGGGGTAGCGGGAGCTCCTACGAGCAGTACTTC CASSGGSGSSYEQYF
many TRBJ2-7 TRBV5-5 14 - TGTGCCAGCAGCTCGCGAGGATACGGCTACGAGCAGTACTTC CASSSRGYGYEQYF
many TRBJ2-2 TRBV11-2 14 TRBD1 TGTGCCAGCAGCGGGACAGTATACACCGGGGAGCTGTTTTTT CASSGTVYTGELFF
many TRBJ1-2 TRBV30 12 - TGTGCCTGGAGTACGGTTAACTATGGCTACACCTTC CAWSTVNYGYTF
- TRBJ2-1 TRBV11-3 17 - TGTGCCAGCAGCTCGCCCTGGGCCAGCGGCCAAGACAATGAGCAGTTCTTC CASSSPWASGQDNEQFF
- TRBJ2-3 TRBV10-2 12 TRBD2 TGCGCCAGCAGCATAGCGGGGAAAACGCAATATTTT CASSIAGKTQYF
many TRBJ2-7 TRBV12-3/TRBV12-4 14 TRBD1 TGTGCCAGCAGGTTATCCGGGACAGAGAGCGAGCAGTACTTC CASRLSGTESEQYF
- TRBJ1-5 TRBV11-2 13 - TGTGCCAGCAGCTTAACGAGCAATCCGCCCCAGCATTTT CASSLTSNPPQHF